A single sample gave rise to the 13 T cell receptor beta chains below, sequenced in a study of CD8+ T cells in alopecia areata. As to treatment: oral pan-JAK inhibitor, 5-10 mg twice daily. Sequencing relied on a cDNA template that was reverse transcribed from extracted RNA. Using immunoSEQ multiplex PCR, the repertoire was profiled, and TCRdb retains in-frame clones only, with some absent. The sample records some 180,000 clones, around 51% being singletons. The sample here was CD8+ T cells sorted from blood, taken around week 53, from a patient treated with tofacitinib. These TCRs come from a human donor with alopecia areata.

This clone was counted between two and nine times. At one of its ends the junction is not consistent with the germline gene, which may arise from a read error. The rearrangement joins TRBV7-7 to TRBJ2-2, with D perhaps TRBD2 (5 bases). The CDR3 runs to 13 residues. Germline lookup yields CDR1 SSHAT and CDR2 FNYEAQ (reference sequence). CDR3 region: CASSADYGGELFF. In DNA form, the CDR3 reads TGTGCTAGCAGCGCCGACTACGGCGGGGAGCTGTTTTTT. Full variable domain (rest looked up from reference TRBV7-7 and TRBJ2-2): GAGVSQSPRYKVTKRGQDVTLRCDPISSHATLYWYQQALGQGPEFLTYFNYEAQPDKSGLPSDRFSAERPEGSISTLTIQRTEQRDSAMYRCASSADYGGELFFGEGSRLTVL.

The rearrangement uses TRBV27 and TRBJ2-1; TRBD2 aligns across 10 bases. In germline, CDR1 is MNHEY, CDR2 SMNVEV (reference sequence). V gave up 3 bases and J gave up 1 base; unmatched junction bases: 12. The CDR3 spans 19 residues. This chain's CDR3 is CASSLSQPIAGGSYNEQFF. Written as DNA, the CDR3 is TGTGCCAGCAGTTTGTCCCAGCCCATAGCGGGGGGTTCCTACAATGAGCAGTTCTTC.

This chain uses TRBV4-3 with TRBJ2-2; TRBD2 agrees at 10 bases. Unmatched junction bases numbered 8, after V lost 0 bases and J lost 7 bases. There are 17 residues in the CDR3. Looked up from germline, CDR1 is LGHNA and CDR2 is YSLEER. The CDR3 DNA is TGCGCCAGCAGCCAAGATTCCAGCGGGGGGGCCAGCGGGGAGCTGTTTTTT. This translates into CASSQDSSGGASGELFF.

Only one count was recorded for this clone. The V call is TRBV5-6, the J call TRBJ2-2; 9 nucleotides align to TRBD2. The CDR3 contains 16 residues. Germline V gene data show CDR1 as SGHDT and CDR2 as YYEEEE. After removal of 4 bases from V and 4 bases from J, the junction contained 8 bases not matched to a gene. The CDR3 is CASSLGLAGSTGELFF. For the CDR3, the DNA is TGTGCCAGCAGCCTGGGGCTAGCGGGGAGCACCGGGGAGCTGTTTTTT.

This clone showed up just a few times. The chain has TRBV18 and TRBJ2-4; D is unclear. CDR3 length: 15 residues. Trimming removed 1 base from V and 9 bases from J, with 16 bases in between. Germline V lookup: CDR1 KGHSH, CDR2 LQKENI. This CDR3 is CASSPLIESAVIQYF. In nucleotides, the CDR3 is TGTGCCAGCTCACCACTGATCGAGTCCGCCGTCATTCAGTACTTC.

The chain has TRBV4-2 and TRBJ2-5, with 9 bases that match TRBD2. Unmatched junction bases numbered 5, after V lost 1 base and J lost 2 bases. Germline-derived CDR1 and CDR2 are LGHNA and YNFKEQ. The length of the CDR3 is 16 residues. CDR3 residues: CASSQAERGEQETQYF. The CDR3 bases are TGTGCCAGCAGCCAAGCCGAGCGGGGGGAGCAAGAGACCCAGTACTTC.

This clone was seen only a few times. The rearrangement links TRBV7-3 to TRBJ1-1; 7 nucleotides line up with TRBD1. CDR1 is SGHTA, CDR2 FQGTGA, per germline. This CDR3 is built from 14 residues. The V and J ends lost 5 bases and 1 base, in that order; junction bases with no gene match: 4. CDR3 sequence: CASSPRTGNTEAFF. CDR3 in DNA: TGTGCCAGCAGCCCCAGGACAGGGAACACTGAAGCTTTCTTT.

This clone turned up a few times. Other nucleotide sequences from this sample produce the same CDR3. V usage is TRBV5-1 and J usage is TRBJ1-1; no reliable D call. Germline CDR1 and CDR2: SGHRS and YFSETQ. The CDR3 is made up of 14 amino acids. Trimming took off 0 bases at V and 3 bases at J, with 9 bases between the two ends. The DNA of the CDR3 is TGCGCCAGCAGCTTGGGAGGAGAGGACACTGAAGCTTTCTTT. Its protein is CASSLGGEDTEAFF.

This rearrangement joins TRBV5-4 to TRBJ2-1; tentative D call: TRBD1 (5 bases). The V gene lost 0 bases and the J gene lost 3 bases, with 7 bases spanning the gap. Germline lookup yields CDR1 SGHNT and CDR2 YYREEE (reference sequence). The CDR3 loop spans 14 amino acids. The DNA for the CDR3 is TGTGCCAGCAGCTTGGGGACAAACTACAATGAGCAGTTCTTC. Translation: CASSLGTNYNEQFF.

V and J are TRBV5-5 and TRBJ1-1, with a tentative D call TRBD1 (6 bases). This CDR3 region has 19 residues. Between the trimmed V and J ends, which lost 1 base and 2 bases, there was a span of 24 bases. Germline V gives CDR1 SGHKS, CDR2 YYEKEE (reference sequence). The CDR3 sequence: CASSLRTAHFLRANTEAFF. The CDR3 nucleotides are TGTGCCAGCAGCTTGAGGACAGCCCACTTCCTTCGGGCAAACACTGAAGCTTTCTTT.

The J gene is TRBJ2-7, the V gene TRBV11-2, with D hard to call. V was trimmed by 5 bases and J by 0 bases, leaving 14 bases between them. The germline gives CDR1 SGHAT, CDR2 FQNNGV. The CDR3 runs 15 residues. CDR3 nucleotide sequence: TGTGCCAGCAGCACCCGGACGGCTAGCTCCTACGAGCAGTACTTC. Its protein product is CASSTRTASSYEQYF. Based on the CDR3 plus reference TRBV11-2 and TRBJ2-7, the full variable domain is EAGVAQSPRYKIIEKRQSVAFWCNPISGHATLYWYQQILGQGPKLLIQFQNNGVVDDSQLPKDRFSAERLKGVDSTLKIQPAKLEDSAVYLCASSTRTASSYEQYFGPGTRLTVT.

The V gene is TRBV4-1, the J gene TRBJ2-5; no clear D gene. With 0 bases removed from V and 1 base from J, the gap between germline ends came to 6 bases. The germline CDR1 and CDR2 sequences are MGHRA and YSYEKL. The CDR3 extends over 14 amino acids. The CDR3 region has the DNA TGCGCCAGCAGCCAAGAAACAATCCAAGAGACCCAGTACTTC. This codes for CASSQETIQETQYF.

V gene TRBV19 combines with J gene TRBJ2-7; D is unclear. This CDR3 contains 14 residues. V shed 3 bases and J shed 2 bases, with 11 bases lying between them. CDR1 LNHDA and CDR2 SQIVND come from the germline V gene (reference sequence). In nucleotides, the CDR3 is TGTGCCAGTAGTATTGGGCGATTCACCTACGAGCAGTACTTC. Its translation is CASSIGRFTYEQYF.